A single sample is the source of the 4 T cell receptor beta chains below, sequenced in a study of blood T cell repertoires in COVID-19. Assay: immunoSEQ multiplex PCR; the TCRdb copy retains only in-frame clones and omits some. The top ten hold about 4% of the sample, which has 88,000 or so clones, approximately 83% seen once. The sequenced material came from peripheral blood. The receptors come from a man in his sixties with acute or convalescent COVID-19.

CDR3 protein: CASSLDTGGAAKNIQYF. Here the CDR3 DNA reads TGCGCCAGCAGCTTGGACACAGGGGGCGCGGCCAAAAACATTCAGTACTTC. J is TRBJ2-4 and V is TRBV5-1, with 9 bases identical to TRBD1. Germline CDR1 SGHRS, CDR2 YFSETQ. The V and J ends lost 0 bases and 1 base, in that order; junction bases with no gene match: 5. The CDR3 loop spans 17 amino acids.

The chain links TRBV5-1 to TRBJ2-3; D is perhaps TRBD2 (6 bases). Germline CDR1 and CDR2: SGHRS and YFSETQ. The CDR3 has 14 residues. V was pared by 4 bases and J by 6 bases, with 15 bases between. In DNA, the CDR3 is TGCGCCAGCAGCCGAGGAGGGCCGGGCGATACGCAGTATTTT. Protein product: CASSRGGPGDTQYF.

The V call is TRBV7-6, the J call TRBJ2-1; 7 bases agree with TRBD2. This CDR3 is 15 amino acids long. After removal of 7 bases from V and 4 bases from J, the junction contained 10 bases not matched to a gene. Germline V gives CDR1 SGHVS, CDR2 FNYEAQ. CDR3 DNA sequence: TGTGCCAGCACCAGACTAGCAACAAATTACAATGAGCAGTTCTTC. This translates into CASTRLATNYNEQFF.

The chain has TRBV4-1 and TRBJ2-5; a weak D match, TRBD2 (7 bases). The CDR3 has 16 amino acids. Between the trimmed V and J ends, which lost 4 bases and 3 bases, there was a span of 18 bases. Germline values: CDR1 MGHRA, CDR2 YSYEKL. This chain's CDR3 is CASSREGGVWEETQYF. CDR3 DNA sequence: TGCGCCAGCAGCCGGGAGGGGGGCGTGTGGGAAGAGACCCAGTACTTC.